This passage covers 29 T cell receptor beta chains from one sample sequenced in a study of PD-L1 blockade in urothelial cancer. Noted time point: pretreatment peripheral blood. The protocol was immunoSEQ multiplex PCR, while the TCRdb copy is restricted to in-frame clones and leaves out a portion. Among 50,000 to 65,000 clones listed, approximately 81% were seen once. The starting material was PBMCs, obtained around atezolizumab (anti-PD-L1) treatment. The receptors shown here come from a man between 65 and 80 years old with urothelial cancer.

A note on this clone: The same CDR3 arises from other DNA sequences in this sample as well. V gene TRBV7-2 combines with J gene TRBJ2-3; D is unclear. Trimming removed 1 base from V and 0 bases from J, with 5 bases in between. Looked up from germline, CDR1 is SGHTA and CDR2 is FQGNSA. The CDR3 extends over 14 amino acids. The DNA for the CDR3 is TGTGCCAGCAGCTTAGGTACTAGCACAGATACGCAGTATTTT. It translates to CASSLGTSTDTQYF. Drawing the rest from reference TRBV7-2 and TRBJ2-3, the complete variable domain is GAGVSQSPSNKVTEKGKDVELRCDPISGHTALYWYRQSLGQGLEFLIYFQGNSAPDKSGLPSDRFSAERTGGSVSTLTIQRTQQEDSAVYLCASSLGTSTDTQYFGPGTRLTVL.

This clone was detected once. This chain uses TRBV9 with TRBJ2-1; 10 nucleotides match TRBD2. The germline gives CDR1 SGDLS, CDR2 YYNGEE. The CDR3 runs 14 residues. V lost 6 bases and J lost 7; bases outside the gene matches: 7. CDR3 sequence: CASTRTSGGNEQFF. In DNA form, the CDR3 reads TGTGCCAGCACCAGGACTAGCGGTGGTAATGAGCAGTTCTTC.

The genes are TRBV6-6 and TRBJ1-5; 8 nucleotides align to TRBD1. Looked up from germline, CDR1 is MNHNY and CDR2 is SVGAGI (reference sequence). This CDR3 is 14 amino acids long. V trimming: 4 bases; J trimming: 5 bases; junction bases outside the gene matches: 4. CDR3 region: CASSSRTGYQPQHF. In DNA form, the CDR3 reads TGTGCCAGCAGTTCCCGGACAGGGTATCAGCCCCAGCATTTT.

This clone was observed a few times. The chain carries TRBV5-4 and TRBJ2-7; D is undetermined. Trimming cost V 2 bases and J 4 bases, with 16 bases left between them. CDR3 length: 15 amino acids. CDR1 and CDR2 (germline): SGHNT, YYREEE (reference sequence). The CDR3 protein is CASSFEASARYEQYF. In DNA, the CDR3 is TGTGCCAGCAGCTTCGAGGCCTCCGCGAGGTACGAGCAGTACTTC.

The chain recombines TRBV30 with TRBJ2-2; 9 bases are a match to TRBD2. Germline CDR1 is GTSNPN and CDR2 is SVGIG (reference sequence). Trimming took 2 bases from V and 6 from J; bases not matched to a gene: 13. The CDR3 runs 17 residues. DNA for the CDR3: TGTGCCTGGAGTCTAGGGAGTAGGACTAGCGTCGCCGGGGAGCTGTTTTTT. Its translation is CAWSLGSRTSVAGELFF.

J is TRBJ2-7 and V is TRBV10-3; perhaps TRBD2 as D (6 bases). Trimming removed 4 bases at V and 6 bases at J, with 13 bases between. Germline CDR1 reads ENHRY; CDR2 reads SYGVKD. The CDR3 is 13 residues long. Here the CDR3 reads CAISVGEEGEQYF. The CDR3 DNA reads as TGTGCCATCAGTGTGGGCGAGGAGGGCGAGCAGTACTTC.

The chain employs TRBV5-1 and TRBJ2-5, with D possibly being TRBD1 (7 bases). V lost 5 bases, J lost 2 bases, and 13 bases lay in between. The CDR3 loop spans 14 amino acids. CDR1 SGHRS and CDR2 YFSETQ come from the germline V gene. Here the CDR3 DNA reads TGCGCCAGCAGGGAGGGGACAGAACAAGAGACCCAGTACTTC. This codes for CASREGTEQETQYF.

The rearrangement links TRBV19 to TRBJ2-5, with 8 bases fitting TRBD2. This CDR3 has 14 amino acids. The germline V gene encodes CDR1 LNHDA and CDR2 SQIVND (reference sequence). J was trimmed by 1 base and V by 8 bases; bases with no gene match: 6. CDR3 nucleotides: TGTGCCAGTCAAGACACTAGCGGCCAAGAGACCCAGTACTTC. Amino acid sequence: CASQDTSGQETQYF.

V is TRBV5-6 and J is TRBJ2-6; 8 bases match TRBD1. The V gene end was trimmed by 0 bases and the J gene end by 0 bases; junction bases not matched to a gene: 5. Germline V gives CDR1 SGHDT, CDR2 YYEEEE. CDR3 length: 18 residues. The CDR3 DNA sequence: TGTGCCAGCAGCTTGGCACGACAGGGGCTCTCTGGGGCCAACGTCCTGACTTTC. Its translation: CASSLARQGLSGANVLTF. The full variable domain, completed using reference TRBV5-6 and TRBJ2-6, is DAGVTQSPTHLIKTRGQQVTLRCSPKSGHDTVSWYQQALGQGPQFIFQYYEEEERQRGNFPDRFSGHQFPNYSSELNVNALLLGDSALYLCASSLARQGLSGANVLTFGAGSRLTVL.

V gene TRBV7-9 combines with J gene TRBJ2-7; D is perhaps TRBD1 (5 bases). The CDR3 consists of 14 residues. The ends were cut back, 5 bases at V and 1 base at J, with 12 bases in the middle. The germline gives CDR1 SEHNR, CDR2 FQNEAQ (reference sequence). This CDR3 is CASSQADISYEQYF. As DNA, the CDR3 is TGTGCCAGCAGCCAGGCGGACATTTCCTACGAGCAGTACTTC. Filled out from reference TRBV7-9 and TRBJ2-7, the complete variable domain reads DTGVSQNPRHKITKRGQNVTFRCDPISEHNRLYWYRQTLGQGPEFLTYFQNEAQLEKSRLLSDRFSAERPKGSFSTLEIQRTEQGDSAMYLCASSQADISYEQYFGPGTRLTVT.

CDR3 coding DNA: TGTGCCAGTAGTGTCGTGGACAGGGGTCTTGGCACTGAAGCTTTCTTT. Amino acids: CASSVVDRGLGTEAFF. This chain connects TRBV19 to TRBJ1-1; 9 positions agree with TRBD1. V lost 5 bases, J lost 4 bases, and 11 bases stayed unmatched. From germline, CDR1 is LNHDA and CDR2 SQIVND (reference sequence). This CDR3 has 16 residues. Using reference TRBV19 and TRBJ1-1 for the parts outside the CDR3, the full variable domain is DGGITQSPKYLFRKEGQNVTLSCEQNLNHDAMYWYRQDPGQGLRLIYYSQIVNDFQKGDIAEGYSVSREKKESFPLTVTSAQKNPTAFYLCASSVVDRGLGTEAFFGQGTRLTVV.

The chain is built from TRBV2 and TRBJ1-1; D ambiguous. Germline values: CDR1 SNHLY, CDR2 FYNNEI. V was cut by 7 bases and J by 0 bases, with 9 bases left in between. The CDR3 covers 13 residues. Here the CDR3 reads CASTQQMNTEAFF. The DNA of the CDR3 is TGTGCCAGCACTCAACAGATGAACACTGAAGCTTTCTTT.

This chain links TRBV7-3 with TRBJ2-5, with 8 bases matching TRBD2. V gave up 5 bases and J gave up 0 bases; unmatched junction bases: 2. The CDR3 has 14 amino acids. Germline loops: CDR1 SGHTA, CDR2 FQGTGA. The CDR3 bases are TGTGCCAGCAGCCACGGGGGGGACCAAGAGACCCAGTACTTC. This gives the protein CASSHGGDQETQYF.

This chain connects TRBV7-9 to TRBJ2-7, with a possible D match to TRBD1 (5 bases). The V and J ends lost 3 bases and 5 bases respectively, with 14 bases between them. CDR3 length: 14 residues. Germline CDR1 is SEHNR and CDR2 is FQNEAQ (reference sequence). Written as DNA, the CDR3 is TGTGCCAGCAGCTTTGGGGCGGTGACCCACGAGCAGTACTTC. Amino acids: CASSFGAVTHEQYF.

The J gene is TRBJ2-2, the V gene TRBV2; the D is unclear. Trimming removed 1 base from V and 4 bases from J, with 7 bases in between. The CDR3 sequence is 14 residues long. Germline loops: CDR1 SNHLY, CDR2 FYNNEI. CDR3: CASSEGSATGELFF. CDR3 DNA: TGTGCCAGCAGTGAAGGCAGCGCCACCGGGGAGCTGTTTTTT.

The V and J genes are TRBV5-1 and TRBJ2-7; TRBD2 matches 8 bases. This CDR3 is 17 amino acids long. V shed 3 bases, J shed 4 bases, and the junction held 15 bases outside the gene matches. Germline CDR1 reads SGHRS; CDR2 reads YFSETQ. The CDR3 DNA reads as TGCGCCAGCAGCTGGACCCCACAGAGCGGGAGTGGATACGAGCAGTACTTC. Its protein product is CASSWTPQSGSGYEQYF.

The CDR3 DNA reads as TGCGCCAGCAGCTTGTCCGGGTCTCGCTCCTACAATGAGCAGTTCTTC. The encoded protein is CASSLSGSRSYNEQFF. The chain uses TRBV5-1 and TRBJ2-1; no definite D call. The CDR3 spans 16 residues. Per the germline V gene, CDR1 is SGHRS and CDR2 is YFSETQ. V gave up 1 base and J gave up 0 bases, with 11 bases separating them. Looking up the rest from reference TRBV5-1 and TRBJ2-1 gives the full variable domain: KAGVTQTPRYLIKTRGQQVTLSCSPISGHRSVSWYQQTPGQGLQFLFEYFSETQRNKGNFPGRFSGRQFSNSRSEMNVSTLELGDSALYLCASSLSGSRSYNEQFFGPGTRLTVL.

The CDR3 loop reads CASSLMGGTQYF. Here the CDR3 DNA reads TGTGCCAGCAGCCTTATGGGGGGGACCCAGTACTTC. This chain uses TRBV7-2 with TRBJ2-5; D may be TRBD2 (6 bases). The germline CDR1 and CDR2 sequences are SGHTA and FQGNSA. CDR3 size: 12 residues. The V end was cut by 5 bases, the J end by 7 bases, with 11 bases between.

In DNA, the CDR3 is TGTGCCAGCAGCTTGGGGTTCCGGAGGGCCAGGGGGGATGAGCAGTTCTTC. Amino acids: CASSLGFRRARGDEQFF. This chain uses TRBV5-4 with TRBJ2-1; possibly TRBD1 for D (7 bases). V lost 0 bases, J lost 8 bases, and 21 bases lay in between. CDR3 length equals 17 residues. The germline V gene encodes CDR1 SGHNT and CDR2 YYREEE (reference sequence). Full variable domain (missing parts from reference TRBV5-4 and TRBJ2-1): ETGVTQSPTHLIKTRGQQVTLRCSSQSGHNTVSWYQQALGQGPQFIFQYYREEENGRGNFPPRFSGLQFPNYSSELNVNALELDDSALYLCASSLGFRRARGDEQFFGPGTRLTVL.

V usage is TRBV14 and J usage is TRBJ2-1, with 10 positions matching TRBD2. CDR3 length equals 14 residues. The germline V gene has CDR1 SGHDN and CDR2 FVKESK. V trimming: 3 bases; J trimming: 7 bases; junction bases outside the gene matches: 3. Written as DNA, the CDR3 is TGTGCCAGCAGCCATAGCGGGAGGCGGAATGAGCAGTTCTTC. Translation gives CASSHSGRRNEQFF.

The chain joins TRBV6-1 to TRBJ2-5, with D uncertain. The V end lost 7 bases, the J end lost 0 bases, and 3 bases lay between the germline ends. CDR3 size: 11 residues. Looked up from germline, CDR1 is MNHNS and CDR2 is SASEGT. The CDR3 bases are TGTGCCAGCACTGACCAAGAGACCCAGTACTTC. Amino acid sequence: CASTDQETQYF.

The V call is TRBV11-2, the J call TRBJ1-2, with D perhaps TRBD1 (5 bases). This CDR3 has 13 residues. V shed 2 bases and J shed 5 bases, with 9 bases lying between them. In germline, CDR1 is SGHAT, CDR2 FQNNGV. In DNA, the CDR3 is TGTGCCAGCAGCTTAAGCCAGGGTTATGGCTACACCTTC. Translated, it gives CASSLSQGYGYTF.

The CDR3 loop is CASSHGGKGETQYF. The CDR3 DNA is TGTGCCAGCAGCCACGGCGGGAAGGGAGAGACCCAGTACTTC. V is TRBV4-2 and J is TRBJ2-5; a possible D gene is TRBD2 (6 bases). In germline, CDR1 is LGHNA, CDR2 YNFKEQ. The ends were cut back, 3 bases at V and 4 bases at J, with 12 bases in the middle. The CDR3 loop spans 14 amino acids.

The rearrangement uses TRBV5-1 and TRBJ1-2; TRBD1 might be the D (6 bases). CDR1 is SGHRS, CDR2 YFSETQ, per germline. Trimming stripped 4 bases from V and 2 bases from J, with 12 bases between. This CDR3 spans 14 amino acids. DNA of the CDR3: TGCGCCAGCAGCCCCGGGGGGGCGAACTATGGCTACACCTTC. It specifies CASSPGGANYGYTF.

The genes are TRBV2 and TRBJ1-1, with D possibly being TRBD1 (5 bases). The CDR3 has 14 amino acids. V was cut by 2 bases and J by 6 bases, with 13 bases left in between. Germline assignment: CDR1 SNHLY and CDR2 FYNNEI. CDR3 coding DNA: TGTGCCAGCAGTGAAAGGCAGGGTTTGTCTGAAGCTTTCTTT. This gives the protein CASSERQGLSEAFF.

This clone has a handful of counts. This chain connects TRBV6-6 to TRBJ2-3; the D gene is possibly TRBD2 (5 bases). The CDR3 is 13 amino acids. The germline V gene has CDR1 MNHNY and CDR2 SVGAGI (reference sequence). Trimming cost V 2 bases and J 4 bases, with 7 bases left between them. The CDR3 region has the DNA TGTGCCAGCAGTTACGCGGGCGCAGATACGCAGTATTTT. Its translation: CASSYAGADTQYF.

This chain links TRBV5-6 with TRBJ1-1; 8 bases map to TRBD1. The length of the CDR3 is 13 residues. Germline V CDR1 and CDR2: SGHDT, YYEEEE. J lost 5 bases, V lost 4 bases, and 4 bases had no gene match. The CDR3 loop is CASSRDRRTEAFF. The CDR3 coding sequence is TGTGCCAGCAGCCGGGACAGGCGGACTGAAGCTTTCTTT.

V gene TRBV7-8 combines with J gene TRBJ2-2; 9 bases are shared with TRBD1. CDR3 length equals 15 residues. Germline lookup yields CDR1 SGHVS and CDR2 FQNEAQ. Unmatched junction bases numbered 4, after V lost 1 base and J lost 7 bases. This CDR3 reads CASSLGQGEGGELFF. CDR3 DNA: TGTGCCAGCAGCTTAGGACAGGGGGAGGGCGGGGAGCTGTTTTTT.

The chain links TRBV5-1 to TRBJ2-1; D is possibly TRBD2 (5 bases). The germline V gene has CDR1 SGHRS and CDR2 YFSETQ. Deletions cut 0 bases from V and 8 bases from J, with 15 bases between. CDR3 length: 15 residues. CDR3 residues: CASSLESGGFHEQFF. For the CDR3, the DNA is TGCGCCAGCAGCTTGGAGAGCGGCGGTTTCCATGAGCAGTTCTTC.